This T cell receptor (beta chain) was observed in a study of neurological immune-mediated disorders. This clonotype showed up many times. A single record per CDR3 protein comes from TCRdb applying MiXCR to the 5' RACE reads. The table shows some 60,000 distinct CDR3 sequences, with 8.5% to 10% occurring only once. Time point noted: longitudinal time-point 2. V dropped 3 bases and J dropped 2; count of bases not matched to a gene: 10. This CDR3 has 17 residues. Germline V gene lookup returns CDR1 KGHDR and CDR2 SFDVKD. The chain joins TRBV24-1 to TRBJ2-5; 8 bases are shared with TRBD2. This sequence was found in a man aged 25-45 years in good health. The sequenced sample consisted of PBMCs. CDR3: CATSDRPGTSGQETQYF. DNA for the CDR3: TGTGCCACCAGTGATAGACCCGGGACTAGTGGGCAAGAGACCCAGTACTTC.